Listed below are T cell receptor beta chains from one sample, sequenced in a study of T cells in Graves' hyperthyroidism and ophthalmopathy. TCRdb processed the multiplex PCR reads anew with MiXCR; each CDR3 protein has one entry. Here the sample spans approximately 420,000 distinct CDR3 sequences, roughly an eighth being singletons. The sample consisted of blood. These receptors came from a woman in her late teens or twenties with Graves' hyperthyroidism. Both conserved end residues are part of each CDR3. D genes are given only for firm matches. Not every row has a clone size; where given, it reads once, few, many or a size class.

abundance: many
d_gene: -
v_gene: TRBV6-1
j_gene: TRBJ1-1
CDR3nt: TGTGCCAGCAGTGCCTTAGGGGGAGGTACTGAAGCTTTCTTT
CDR3aa: CASSALGGGTEAFF

abundance: many
d_gene: TRBD2
v_gene: TRBV19
j_gene: TRBJ2-7
CDR3nt: TGTGCCACATCTCTAGCGGGACAATACGAGCAGTACTTC
CDR3aa: CATSLAGQYEQYF

abundance: -
d_gene: -
v_gene: TRBV6-5
j_gene: TRBJ2-1
CDR3nt: TGTGCCAGCAGTTGCAGCAATGAGCAGTTCTTC
CDR3aa: CASSCSNEQFF

abundance: many
d_gene: -
v_gene: TRBV5-6
j_gene: TRBJ1-1
CDR3nt: TGTGCCAGCAGCTTGGGGGCCGGGGGAAACACTGAAGCTTTCTTT
CDR3aa: CASSLGAGGNTEAFF

abundance: many
d_gene: -
v_gene: TRBV6-1
j_gene: TRBJ2-1
CDR3nt: TGTGCCAGCACCGGGGTTAGTGAGCAGTTCTTC
CDR3aa: CASTGVSEQFF

abundance: -
d_gene: -
v_gene: TRBV7-9
j_gene: TRBJ1-4
CDR3nt: TGTGCCAGCAGCAATGGCGAAAAACTGTTTTTT
CDR3aa: CASSNGEKLFF

abundance: few
d_gene: TRBD2
v_gene: TRBV29-1
j_gene: TRBJ2-7
CDR3nt: TGCAGCGTGACGGGACTAGCGGTCTACGAGCAGTACTTC
CDR3aa: CSVTGLAVYEQYF

abundance: many
d_gene: TRBD1
v_gene: TRBV7-9
j_gene: TRBJ1-2
CDR3nt: TGTGCCAGCACCAGGACAGGGGGCTATGGCTACACCTTC
CDR3aa: CASTRTGGYGYTF

abundance: many
d_gene: -
v_gene: TRBV29-1
j_gene: TRBJ1-1
CDR3nt: TGCAGCGCCGAGCGGGACTGGAACACTGAAGCTTTCTTT
CDR3aa: CSAERDWNTEAFF

abundance: many
d_gene: -
v_gene: TRBV9
j_gene: TRBJ2-1
CDR3nt: TGTGCCAGCAGCGTAGTTGGGGGGCGGGCCGACTACAATGAGCAGTTCTTC
CDR3aa: CASSVVGGRADYNEQFF

abundance: few
d_gene: -
v_gene: TRBV9
j_gene: TRBJ2-7
CDR3nt: TGTGCCAGCAGCGTATTCGGGGGGCAGGGGGACGAGCAGTACTTC
CDR3aa: CASSVFGGQGDEQYF

abundance: few
d_gene: -
v_gene: TRBV19
j_gene: TRBJ1-1
CDR3nt: TGTGCCAGTAGCCTTGTCGGGCCTACACCTGAAGCTTTCTTT
CDR3aa: CASSLVGPTPEAFF

abundance: few
d_gene: TRBD2
v_gene: TRBV20-1
j_gene: TRBJ2-5
CDR3nt: TGCAGTGCTAGAGATATAATACTAGCGGGATTCGGGACCCAGTACTTC
CDR3aa: CSARDIILAGFGTQYF

abundance: many
d_gene: TRBD2
v_gene: TRBV3-1
j_gene: TRBJ2-3
CDR3nt: TGTGCCAGCAGGGGGACTAGCGGAACTTCCACAGATACGCAGTATTTT
CDR3aa: CASRGTSGTSTDTQYF

abundance: many
d_gene: -
v_gene: TRBV20-1
j_gene: TRBJ1-6
CDR3nt: TGCAGTGCTAGGCGGGAGACAGCTGCTAATTCACCCCTCCACTTT
CDR3aa: CSARRETAANSPLHF

abundance: many
d_gene: -
v_gene: TRBV30
j_gene: TRBJ2-2
CDR3nt: TGTGCCTGGAGTGTACGAGGCGGCGGGGAGCTGTTTTTT
CDR3aa: CAWSVRGGGELFF

abundance: many
d_gene: TRBD2
v_gene: TRBV2
j_gene: TRBJ2-3
CDR3nt: TGTGCCAGCAGTGTCCGTGGAGCGGGGGGCCCAGATACGCAGTATTTT
CDR3aa: CASSVRGAGGPDTQYF

abundance: many
d_gene: TRBD1
v_gene: TRBV28
j_gene: TRBJ1-1
CDR3nt: TGTGCCAGCCTATTTCGACAGGGATGGAACACTGAAGCTTTCTTT
CDR3aa: CASLFRQGWNTEAFF

abundance: -
d_gene: -
v_gene: TRBV7-2
j_gene: TRBJ1-4
CDR3nt: TGTACCAGCAGCCCCGGAACTGCAACTAATGAAAAACTGTTTTTT
CDR3aa: CTSSPGTATNEKLFF

abundance: many
d_gene: TRBD1
v_gene: TRBV30
j_gene: TRBJ1-4
CDR3nt: TGTGCCTGGACCAGGGGGTGGAATGAAAAACTGTTTTTT
CDR3aa: CAWTRGWNEKLFF

abundance: few
d_gene: -
v_gene: TRBV6-8
j_gene: TRBJ2-7
CDR3nt: TGTGCCAGCAGCTATTCCGTCGCGGGGCTCTACGAGCAGTACTTC
CDR3aa: CASSYSVAGLYEQYF

abundance: many
d_gene: -
v_gene: TRBV28
j_gene: TRBJ2-7
CDR3nt: TGTGCCAGCAGTTTTAGAAGAGAGCAGTACTTC
CDR3aa: CASSFRREQYF

abundance: many
d_gene: -
v_gene: TRBV30
j_gene: TRBJ1-1
CDR3nt: TGTGCCTGGAGTGTCCACAGGGAACTGGGTGAAGCTTTCTTT
CDR3aa: CAWSVHRELGEAFF

abundance: few
d_gene: -
v_gene: TRBV19
j_gene: TRBJ2-3
CDR3nt: TGTGCCAGTAGTATAGGAGGACTCCGCACAGATACGCAGTATTTT
CDR3aa: CASSIGGLRTDTQYF

abundance: few
d_gene: TRBD1
v_gene: TRBV7-8
j_gene: TRBJ2-2
CDR3nt: TGTGCCAGCAGCTTAGAGGGACAGGACGGGGAGCTGTTTTTT
CDR3aa: CASSLEGQDGELFF

abundance: many
d_gene: TRBD2
v_gene: TRBV20-1
j_gene: TRBJ2-1
CDR3nt: TGCAGTGCTAGGCGGACTAGCGGGAGGGCCGGAATTAACAATGAGCAGTTCTTC
CDR3aa: CSARRTSGRAGINNEQFF

abundance: many
d_gene: TRBD1
v_gene: TRBV2
j_gene: TRBJ1-6
CDR3nt: TGTGCCCGATCGATGACAGGGGTGGATTCACCCCTCCACTTT
CDR3aa: CARSMTGVDSPLHF

abundance: many
d_gene: TRBD2
v_gene: TRBV20-1
j_gene: TRBJ2-1
CDR3nt: TGCAGTGCTAGAGATTCGGCGGGAGGGCACAATGAGCAGTTCTTC
CDR3aa: CSARDSAGGHNEQFF

abundance: few
d_gene: -
v_gene: TRBV2
j_gene: TRBJ1-2
CDR3nt: TGTGCCAGCAGGGGAATTCGGGCGGGATCTGGCTACACCTTC
CDR3aa: CASRGIRAGSGYTF

abundance: many
d_gene: TRBD2
v_gene: TRBV6-1
j_gene: TRBJ2-5
CDR3nt: TGTGCCAGCAGTGAAGCTTCCGGGACTAGCGGGAGGAAGTACTTC
CDR3aa: CASSEASGTSGRKYF

abundance: -
d_gene: -
v_gene: TRBV7-9
j_gene: TRBJ1-2
CDR3nt: TGTGCCACGACAGGAGGAGCGGATGGCTACACCTTC
CDR3aa: CATTGGADGYTF

abundance: -
d_gene: -
v_gene: TRBV6-9
j_gene: TRBJ1-5
CDR3nt: TGTGCCAGCAGTTACTCGAAGTCTGATCAGCCCCAGCATTTT
CDR3aa: CASSYSKSDQPQHF

abundance: -
d_gene: TRBD1
v_gene: TRBV13
j_gene: TRBJ2-2
CDR3nt: TGTGCCAGCAGTATGGGACAGGATCAAATTAACACCGGGGAGCTGTTTTTT
CDR3aa: CASSMGQDQINTGELFF

abundance: few
d_gene: -
v_gene: TRBV28
j_gene: TRBJ2-1
CDR3nt: TGTGCCAGCAGGGGGCATGGATACACTATCCCCTACAATGAGCAGTTCTTC
CDR3aa: CASRGHGYTIPYNEQFF

abundance: many
d_gene: -
v_gene: TRBV20-1
j_gene: TRBJ1-1
CDR3nt: TGCAGTGCTAGAGCACAACAGGGTTGGTGGACTGAAGCTTTCTTT
CDR3aa: CSARAQQGWWTEAFF

abundance: many
d_gene: TRBD1
v_gene: TRBV27
j_gene: TRBJ2-7
CDR3nt: TGTGCCAGCAGTTTATCCCTCTACCGGGACAGATCCTACGAGCAGTACTTC
CDR3aa: CASSLSLYRDRSYEQYF

abundance: many
d_gene: -
v_gene: TRBV7-9
j_gene: TRBJ1-5
CDR3nt: TGTGCCAGCAGCTTAGAGTGGGGTCAGCCCCAGCATTTT
CDR3aa: CASSLEWGQPQHF

abundance: -
d_gene: -
v_gene: TRBV10-3
j_gene: TRBJ2-7
CDR3nt: TGTGCCATCAGTGAGCGGGACAACGAGTTAGAGCAGTACTTC
CDR3aa: CAISERDNELEQYF

abundance: many
d_gene: TRBD2
v_gene: TRBV28
j_gene: TRBJ2-2
CDR3nt: TGTGCCAGCAGTCCTAGCGGGATACGAACCGGGGAGCTGTTTTTT
CDR3aa: CASSPSGIRTGELFF

abundance: few
d_gene: TRBD2
v_gene: TRBV20-1
j_gene: TRBJ2-7
CDR3nt: TGCAGTGCTAGAGATCCGCTAGCGGGCTCCTACGAGCAGTACTTC
CDR3aa: CSARDPLAGSYEQYF

abundance: many
d_gene: TRBD2
v_gene: TRBV7-3
j_gene: TRBJ2-4
CDR3nt: TGTGCCAGCAGCTTGACACTAGCGGGGGTCTCCTGGGTTCACGCCAAAAACATTCAGTACTTC
CDR3aa: CASSLTLAGVSWVHAKNIQYF

abundance: few
d_gene: TRBD2
v_gene: TRBV6-2/TRBV6-3
j_gene: TRBJ2-3
CDR3nt: TGTGCCAGCACCGAAACTAGCGGGATGAGGACAGATACGCAGTATTTT
CDR3aa: CASTETSGMRTDTQYF

abundance: many
d_gene: -
v_gene: TRBV7-2
j_gene: TRBJ2-3
CDR3nt: TGTGCCAGCAGCTACCAGGGGATCACAGATACGCAGTATTTT
CDR3aa: CASSYQGITDTQYF

abundance: -
d_gene: TRBD1
v_gene: TRBV6-2/TRBV6-3
j_gene: TRBJ1-1
CDR3nt: TGTGCCAGCAGTGTTGACAGGGGGAACATTGAAGCTTTCTTT
CDR3aa: CASSVDRGNIEAFF

abundance: many
d_gene: TRBD1
v_gene: TRBV30
j_gene: TRBJ1-5
CDR3nt: TGTGCCTGGAGTGGGGGACAGGGACATCAGCCCCAGCATTTT
CDR3aa: CAWSGGQGHQPQHF

abundance: few
d_gene: -
v_gene: TRBV3-1
j_gene: TRBJ1-4
CDR3nt: TGTGCCAGCAGCCAAGGGGGAGGGATTAATGAAAAACTGTTTTTT
CDR3aa: CASSQGGGINEKLFF

abundance: -
d_gene: TRBD1
v_gene: TRBV29-1
j_gene: TRBJ1-1
CDR3nt: TGCAGCGTTGTGGGGGACAGGGTTGGGTGGAACACTGAAGCTTTCTTT
CDR3aa: CSVVGDRVGWNTEAFF

abundance: many
d_gene: -
v_gene: TRBV6-2/TRBV6-3
j_gene: TRBJ2-7
CDR3nt: TGTGCCAGCAGTTACGGTTTGGGGGGCGCTTGGTTCTACGAGCAGTACTTC
CDR3aa: CASSYGLGGAWFYEQYF

abundance: -
d_gene: TRBD1
v_gene: TRBV12-5
j_gene: TRBJ1-6
CDR3nt: TGTGCTAGTGGTTTGGCGGGAGGGGGCGAGGGAGCCCTCCACTTT
CDR3aa: CASGLAGGGEGALHF

abundance: many
d_gene: -
v_gene: TRBV12-3/TRBV12-4
j_gene: TRBJ1-3
CDR3nt: TGTGCCAGCAGTAAAACAACAGGTCCCAACACCATATATTTT
CDR3aa: CASSKTTGPNTIYF

abundance: few
d_gene: -
v_gene: TRBV19
j_gene: TRBJ2-5
CDR3nt: TGTGCCAGTAGTATTGCAGGGCTGGAAGAGACCCAGTACTTC
CDR3aa: CASSIAGLEETQYF

abundance: -
d_gene: TRBD2
v_gene: TRBV7-2
j_gene: TRBJ2-5
CDR3nt: TGTGCCAGCAGCTTAGAGTTTGGGAGCGGGGCCGTGACCCAGTACTTC
CDR3aa: CASSLEFGSGAVTQYF

abundance: many
d_gene: TRBD1
v_gene: TRBV5-1
j_gene: TRBJ1-1
CDR3nt: TGCGCCAGCAGCTTGCTGACAGGGGGCGGAACAGGGCGGTCTGAAGCTTTCTTT
CDR3aa: CASSLLTGGGTGRSEAFF

abundance: few
d_gene: TRBD1
v_gene: TRBV5-6
j_gene: TRBJ1-1
CDR3nt: TGTGCCAGCAGCTTGGCTCAGGGGGGAGGGAACACTGAAGCTTTCTTT
CDR3aa: CASSLAQGGGNTEAFF

abundance: -
d_gene: TRBD1
v_gene: TRBV12-3/TRBV12-4
j_gene: TRBJ2-5
CDR3nt: TGTGCCAGCAGCTCCGGGACAGGGGGCAACGGGTACTTC
CDR3aa: CASSSGTGGNGYF

abundance: -
d_gene: TRBD1
v_gene: TRBV30
j_gene: TRBJ1-5
CDR3nt: TGTGCCTGGAGTCCCAGGGGGCTTGATCAGCCCCAGCATTTT
CDR3aa: CAWSPRGLDQPQHF

abundance: few
d_gene: TRBD2
v_gene: TRBV10-2
j_gene: TRBJ2-3
CDR3nt: TGCGCCAGCAGATCGACTAGCGGGAGGGCAGATACGCAGTATTTT
CDR3aa: CASRSTSGRADTQYF

abundance: many
d_gene: -
v_gene: TRBV30
j_gene: TRBJ1-2
CDR3nt: TGTGCCTGGAGTGGGACAGACTCTAACTATGGCTACACCTTC
CDR3aa: CAWSGTDSNYGYTF

abundance: many
d_gene: TRBD1
v_gene: TRBV11-2
j_gene: TRBJ1-5
CDR3nt: TGTGCCAGCAGCGAGGGGGCACGTCAGCCCCAGCATTTT
CDR3aa: CASSEGARQPQHF